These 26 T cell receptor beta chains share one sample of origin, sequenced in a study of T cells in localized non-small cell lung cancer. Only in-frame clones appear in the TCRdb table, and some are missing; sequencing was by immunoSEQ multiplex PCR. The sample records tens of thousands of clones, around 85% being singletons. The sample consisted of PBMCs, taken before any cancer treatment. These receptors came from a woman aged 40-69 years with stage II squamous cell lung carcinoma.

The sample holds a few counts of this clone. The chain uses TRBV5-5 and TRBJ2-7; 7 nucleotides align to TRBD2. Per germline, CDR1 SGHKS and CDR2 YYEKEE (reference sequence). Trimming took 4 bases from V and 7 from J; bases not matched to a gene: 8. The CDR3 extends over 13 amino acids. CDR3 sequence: CASSPTSSGEQYF. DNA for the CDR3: TGTGCCAGCAGCCCGACTAGCTCGGGGGAGCAGTACTTC.

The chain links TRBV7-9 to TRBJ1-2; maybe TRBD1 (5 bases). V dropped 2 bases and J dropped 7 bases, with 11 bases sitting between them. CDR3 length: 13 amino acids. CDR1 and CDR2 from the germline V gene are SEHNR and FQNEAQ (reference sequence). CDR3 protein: CASSLWAQGGYTF. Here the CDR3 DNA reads TGTGCCAGCAGCTTATGGGCCCAGGGTGGCTACACCTTC. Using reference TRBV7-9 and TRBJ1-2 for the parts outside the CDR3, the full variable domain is DTGVSQNPRHKITKRGQNVTFRCDPISEHNRLYWYRQTLGQGPEFLTYFQNEAQLEKSRLLSDRFSAERPKGSFSTLEIQRTEQGDSAMYLCASSLWAQGGYTFGSGTRLTVV.

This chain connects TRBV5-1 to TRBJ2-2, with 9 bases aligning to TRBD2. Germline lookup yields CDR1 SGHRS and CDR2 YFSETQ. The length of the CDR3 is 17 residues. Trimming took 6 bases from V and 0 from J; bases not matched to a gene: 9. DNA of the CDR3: TGCGCCAGCAAGAGGGCGGGAGGGGACCCGAACACCGGGGAGCTGTTTTTT. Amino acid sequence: CASKRAGGDPNTGELFF. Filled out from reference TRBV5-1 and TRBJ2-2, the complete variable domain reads KAGVTQTPRYLIKTRGQQVTLSCSPISGHRSVSWYQQTPGQGLQFLFEYFSETQRNKGNFPGRFSGRQFSNSRSEMNVSTLELGDSALYLCASKRAGGDPNTGELFFGEGSRLTVL.

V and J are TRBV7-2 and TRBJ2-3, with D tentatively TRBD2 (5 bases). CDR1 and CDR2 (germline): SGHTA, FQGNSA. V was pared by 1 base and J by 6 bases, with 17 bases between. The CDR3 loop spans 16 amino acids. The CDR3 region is CASSLVPSLNRDTQYF. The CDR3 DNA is TGTGCCAGCAGCTTAGTTCCTAGCCTCAACCGGGATACGCAGTATTTT.

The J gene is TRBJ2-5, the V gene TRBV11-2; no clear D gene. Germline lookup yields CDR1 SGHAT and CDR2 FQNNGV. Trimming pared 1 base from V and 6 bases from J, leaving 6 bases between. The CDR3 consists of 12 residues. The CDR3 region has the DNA TGTGCCAGCAGCTTAGGGGCAAAGACCCAGTACTTC. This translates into CASSLGAKTQYF.

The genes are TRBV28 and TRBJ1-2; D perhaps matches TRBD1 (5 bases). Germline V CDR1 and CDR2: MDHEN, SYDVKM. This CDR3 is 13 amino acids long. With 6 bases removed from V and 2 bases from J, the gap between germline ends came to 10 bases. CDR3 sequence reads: CASSAGGNYGYTF. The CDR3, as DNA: TGTGCCAGCAGCGCGGGGGGGAACTATGGCTACACCTTC.

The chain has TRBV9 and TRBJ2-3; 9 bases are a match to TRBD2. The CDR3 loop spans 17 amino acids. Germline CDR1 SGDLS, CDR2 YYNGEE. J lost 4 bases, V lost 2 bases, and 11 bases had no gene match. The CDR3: CASSVDARSGSADTQYF. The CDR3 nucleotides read TGTGCCAGCAGCGTGGACGCCCGTAGCGGGAGCGCAGATACGCAGTATTTT.

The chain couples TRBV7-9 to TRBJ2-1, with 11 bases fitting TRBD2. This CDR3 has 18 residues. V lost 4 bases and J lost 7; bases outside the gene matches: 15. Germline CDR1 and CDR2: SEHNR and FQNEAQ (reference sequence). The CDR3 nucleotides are TGTGCCAGCAGCTCGTCCCCGGTAGCGGGAGGGCCTAGGAATGAGCAGTTCTTC. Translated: CASSSSPVAGGPRNEQFF.

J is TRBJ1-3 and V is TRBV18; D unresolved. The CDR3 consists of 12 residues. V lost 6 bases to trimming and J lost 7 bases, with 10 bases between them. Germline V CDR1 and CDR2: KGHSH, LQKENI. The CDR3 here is CASSPDFNTIYF. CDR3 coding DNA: TGTGCCAGCTCCCCCGATTTTAACACCATATATTTT.

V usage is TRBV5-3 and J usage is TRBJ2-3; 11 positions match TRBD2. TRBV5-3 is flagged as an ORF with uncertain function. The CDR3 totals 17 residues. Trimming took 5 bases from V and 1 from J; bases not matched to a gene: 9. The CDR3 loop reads CARSLAGGPSGTDTQYF. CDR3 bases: TGTGCCAGAAGTTTAGCGGGAGGGCCTTCGGGCACAGATACGCAGTATTTT.

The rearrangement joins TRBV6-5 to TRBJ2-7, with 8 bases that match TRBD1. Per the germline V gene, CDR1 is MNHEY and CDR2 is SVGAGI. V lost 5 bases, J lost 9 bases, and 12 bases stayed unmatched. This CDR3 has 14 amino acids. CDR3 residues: CASSLEGRGLVQYF. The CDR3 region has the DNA TGTGCCAGCAGTCTCGAGGGCAGGGGGCTTGTGCAGTACTTC.

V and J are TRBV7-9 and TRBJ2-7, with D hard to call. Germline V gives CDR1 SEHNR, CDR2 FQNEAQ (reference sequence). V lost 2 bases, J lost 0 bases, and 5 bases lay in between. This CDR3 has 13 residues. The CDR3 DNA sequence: TGTGCCAGCAGCTTACAACCCTCCTACGAGCAGTACTTC. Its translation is CASSLQPSYEQYF.

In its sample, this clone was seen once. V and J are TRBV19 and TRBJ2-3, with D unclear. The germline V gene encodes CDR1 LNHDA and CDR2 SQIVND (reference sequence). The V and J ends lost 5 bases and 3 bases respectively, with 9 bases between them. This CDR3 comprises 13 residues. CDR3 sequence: CASSPGPTDTQYF. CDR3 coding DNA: TGTGCCAGTAGTCCTGGCCCTACAGATACGCAGTATTTT.

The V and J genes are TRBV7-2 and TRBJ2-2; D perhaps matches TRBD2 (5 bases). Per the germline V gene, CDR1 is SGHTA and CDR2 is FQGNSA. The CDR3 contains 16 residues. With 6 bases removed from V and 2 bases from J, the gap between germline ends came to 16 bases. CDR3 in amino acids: CASRSPRTANTGELFF. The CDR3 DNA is TGTGCCAGCAGGTCTCCTCGGACTGCTAACACCGGGGAGCTGTTTTTT.

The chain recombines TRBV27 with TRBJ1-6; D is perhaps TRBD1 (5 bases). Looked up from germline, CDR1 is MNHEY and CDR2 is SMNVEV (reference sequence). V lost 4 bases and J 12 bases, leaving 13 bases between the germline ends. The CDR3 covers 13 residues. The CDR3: CASSWGQGLPLHF. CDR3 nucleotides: TGTGCCAGCAGTTGGGGCCAAGGTCTACCCCTCCACTTT.

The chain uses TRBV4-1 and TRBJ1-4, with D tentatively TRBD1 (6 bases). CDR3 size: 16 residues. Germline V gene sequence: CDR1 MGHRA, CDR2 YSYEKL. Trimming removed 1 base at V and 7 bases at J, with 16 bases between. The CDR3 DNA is TGCGCCAGCAGCCAAGTGGGGGGAGGGGGTAGTGAAAAACTGTTTTTT. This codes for CASSQVGGGGSEKLFF.

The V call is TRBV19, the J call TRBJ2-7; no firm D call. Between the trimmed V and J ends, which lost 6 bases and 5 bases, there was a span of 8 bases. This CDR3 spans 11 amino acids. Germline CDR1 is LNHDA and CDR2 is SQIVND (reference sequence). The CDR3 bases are TGTGCCAGTAGGCCGAACCACGAGCAGTACTTC. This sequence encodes CASRPNHEQYF. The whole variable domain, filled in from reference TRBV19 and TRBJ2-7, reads DGGITQSPKYLFRKEGQNVTLSCEQNLNHDAMYWYRQDPGQGLRLIYYSQIVNDFQKGDIAEGYSVSREKKESFPLTVTSAQKNPTAFYLCASRPNHEQYFGPGTRLTVT.

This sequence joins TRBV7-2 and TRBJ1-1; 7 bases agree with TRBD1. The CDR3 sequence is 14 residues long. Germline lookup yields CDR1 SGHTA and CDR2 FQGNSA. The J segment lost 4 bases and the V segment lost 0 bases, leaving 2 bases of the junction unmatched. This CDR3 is CASSLAAGGTEAFF. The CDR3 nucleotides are TGTGCCAGCAGCTTAGCTGCAGGGGGCACTGAAGCTTTCTTT. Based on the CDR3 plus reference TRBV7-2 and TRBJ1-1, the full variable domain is GAGVSQSPSNKVTEKGKDVELRCDPISGHTALYWYRQSLGQGLEFLIYFQGNSAPDKSGLPSDRFSAERTGGSVSTLTIQRTQQEDSAVYLCASSLAAGGTEAFFGQGTRLTVV.

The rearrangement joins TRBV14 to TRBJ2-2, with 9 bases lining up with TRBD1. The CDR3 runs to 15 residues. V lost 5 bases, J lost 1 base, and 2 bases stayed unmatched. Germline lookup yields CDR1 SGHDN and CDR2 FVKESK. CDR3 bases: TGTGCCAGCAGCAGGGACAGGGTGAACACCGGGGAGCTGTTTTTT. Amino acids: CASSRDRVNTGELFF. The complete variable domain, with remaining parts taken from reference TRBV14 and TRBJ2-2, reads EAGVTQFPSHSVIEKGQTVTLRCDPISGHDNLYWYRRVMGKEIKFLLHFVKESKQDESGMPNNRFLAERTGGTYSTLKVQPAELEDSGVYFCASSRDRVNTGELFFGEGSRLTVL.

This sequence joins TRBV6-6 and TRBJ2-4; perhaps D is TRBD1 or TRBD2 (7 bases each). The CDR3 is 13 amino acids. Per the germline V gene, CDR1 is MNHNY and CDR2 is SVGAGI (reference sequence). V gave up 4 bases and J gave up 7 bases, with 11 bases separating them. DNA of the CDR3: TGTGCCAGCAGTTCCCAGGGGGGGAACATTCAGTACTTC. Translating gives CASSSQGGNIQYF.

The CDR3 sequence is CASGGNSPLHF. As DNA, the CDR3 is TGTGCCAGCGGAGGGAATTCACCCCTCCACTTT. This chain connects TRBV7-2 to TRBJ1-6; D call uncertain. This CDR3 contains 11 residues. Trimming stripped 8 bases from V and 7 bases from J, with 6 bases between. CDR1 is SGHTA, CDR2 FQGNSA, per germline. Filled out from reference TRBV7-2 and TRBJ1-6, the complete variable domain reads GAGVSQSPSNKVTEKGKDVELRCDPISGHTALYWYRQSLGQGLEFLIYFQGNSAPDKSGLPSDRFSAERTGGSVSTLTIQRTQQEDSAVYLCASGGNSPLHFGNGTRLTVT.

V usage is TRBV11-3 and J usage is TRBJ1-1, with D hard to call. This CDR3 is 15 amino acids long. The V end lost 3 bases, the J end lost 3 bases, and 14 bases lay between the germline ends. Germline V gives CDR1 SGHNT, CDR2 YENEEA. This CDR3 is CASSFAHGGDTEAFF. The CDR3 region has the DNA TGTGCCAGCAGCTTCGCACACGGCGGAGACACTGAAGCTTTCTTT.

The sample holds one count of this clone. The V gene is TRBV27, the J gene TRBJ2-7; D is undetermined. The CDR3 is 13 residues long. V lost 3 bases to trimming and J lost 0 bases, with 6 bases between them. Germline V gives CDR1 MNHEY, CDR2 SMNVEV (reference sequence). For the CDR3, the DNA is TGTGCCAGCAGTTTGGGCGGCTCCTACGAGCAGTACTTC. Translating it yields CASSLGGSYEQYF.

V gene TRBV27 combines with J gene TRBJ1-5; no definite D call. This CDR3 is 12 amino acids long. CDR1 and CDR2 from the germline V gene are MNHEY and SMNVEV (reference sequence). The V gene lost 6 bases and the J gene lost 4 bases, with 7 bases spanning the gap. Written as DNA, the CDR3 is TGTGCCAGCAGCTCTAATAATCAGCCCCAGCATTTT. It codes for CASSSNNQPQHF.

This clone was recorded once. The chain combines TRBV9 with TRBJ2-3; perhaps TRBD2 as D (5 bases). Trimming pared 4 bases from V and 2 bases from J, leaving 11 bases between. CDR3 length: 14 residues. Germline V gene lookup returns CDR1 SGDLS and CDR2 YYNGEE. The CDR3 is CASSPGESTDTQYF. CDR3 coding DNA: TGTGCCAGCAGCCCCGGGGAATCCACAGATACGCAGTATTTT.

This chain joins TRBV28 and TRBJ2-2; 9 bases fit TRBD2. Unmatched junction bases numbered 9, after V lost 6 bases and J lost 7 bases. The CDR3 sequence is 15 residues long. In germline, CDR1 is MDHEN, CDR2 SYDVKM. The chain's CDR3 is CASSRSGSHGGELFF. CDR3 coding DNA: TGTGCCAGCAGCCGTAGCGGGAGTCATGGCGGGGAGCTGTTTTTT.